The 10 T cell receptor beta chains presented below share a single source sample, sequenced in a study of response to subunit inactivated influenza vaccine. Each CDR3 protein is one row after TCRdb ran MiXCR on the RT-PCR reads. Among fewer than 400,000 distinct CDR3 sequences listed, roughly a fifth were seen once. The source material was PBMCs from blood, sampled approximately 20 months after vaccination. These receptors were obtained from a man between 50 and 69 years old who received an inactivated influenza vaccine.

V usage is TRBV9 and J usage is TRBJ2-3; 8 nucleotides agree with TRBD2. This CDR3 is built from 15 residues. From germline, CDR1 is SGDLS and CDR2 YYNGEE. With 0 bases clipped from V and 5 bases from J, the junction kept 5 bases outside the gene matches. CDR3 residues: CASSVEAGAVDTQYF. CDR3 DNA sequence: TGTGCCAGCAGCGTAGAAGCGGGGGCCGTAGATACGCAGTATTTT.

The sample holds many counts of this clonotype. The V call is TRBV28, the J call TRBJ1-2; 8 nucleotides line up with TRBD1. The trim removed 3 bases at V and 4 bases at J, leaving 1 base unmatched. The CDR3 length is 13 residues. Germline V gene sequence: CDR1 MDHEN, CDR2 SYDVKM. The CDR3 DNA reads TGTGCCAGCAGTTTGGGACAGGTCTATGGCTACACCTTC. This codes for CASSLGQVYGYTF.

This clonotype appeared a few times. The rearrangement links TRBV20-1 to TRBJ2-7; possibly TRBD1 for D (6 bases). The V end was cut by 6 bases, the J end by 6 bases, with 12 bases between. Germline V gene lookup returns CDR1 DFQATT and CDR2 SNEGSKA (reference sequence). The CDR3 runs to 11 residues. The CDR3 bases are TGCAGTGCCAGGGGTCCCGGCGAGCAGTACTTC. Its translation: CSARGPGEQYF.

This clonotype was recorded a few times. The V call is TRBV5-1, the J call TRBJ2-5, with D perhaps assigned TRBD1 or TRBD2 (6 bases each). This CDR3 contains 14 residues. The V end was cut by 7 bases, the J end by 1 base, with 14 bases between. Germline V gene lookup returns CDR1 SGHRS and CDR2 YFSETQ. DNA for the CDR3: TGCGCCAGCGCGGAGGGACAAATCCAAGAGACCCAGTACTTC. Translation gives CASAEGQIQETQYF.

This clonotype has a handful of counts. The chain employs TRBV12-3 or TRBV12-4 and TRBJ1-5; 8 positions agree with TRBD1. The CDR3 length is 14 residues. The trim removed 6 bases at V and 5 bases at J, leaving 6 bases unmatched. As DNA, the CDR3 is TGTGCCAGCAGAACCCAGGGGGCCCATCAGCCCCAGCATTTT. This gives the protein CASRTQGAHQPQHF.

This clonotype has just a few counts. The chain is built from TRBV20-1 and TRBJ1-5; 8 bases match TRBD1. V lost 3 bases, J lost 5 bases, and 12 bases stayed unmatched. CDR1 and CDR2 from the germline V gene are DFQATT and SNEGSKA (reference sequence). This CDR3 comprises 16 residues. As DNA, the CDR3 is TGCAGTGCTAGTTATATGATCGACAGGGGCTATCAGCCCCAGCATTTT. This gives the protein CSASYMIDRGYQPQHF.

V is TRBV6-1 and J is TRBJ2-3, with 9 nucleotides matching TRBD2. Germline V CDR1 and CDR2: MNHNS, SASEGT. The CDR3 has 15 residues. Trimming cost V 4 bases and J 4 bases; bases outside gene matches: 6. This chain's CDR3 is CASSAAAGGPDTQYF. Written as DNA, the CDR3 is TGTGCCAGCAGTGCCGCTGCGGGGGGGCCAGATACGCAGTATTTT.

In this sample, this clonotype turned up a few times. This rearrangement joins TRBV5-8 to TRBJ1-1; D call uncertain. CDR3 length equals 13 residues. Germline values: CDR1 SGHTS, CDR2 YDEGEE. V was cut by 3 bases and J by 3 bases, with 9 bases left in between. This CDR3 reads CASSYGRYTEAFF. The CDR3 coding sequence is TGTGCCAGCAGCTATGGCAGATACACTGAAGCTTTCTTT.

This clonotype was counted between two and nine times. The V call is TRBV27, the J call TRBJ1-1, with 7 bases fitting TRBD1. The germline V gene has CDR1 MNHEY and CDR2 SMNVEV (reference sequence). V lost 9 bases, J lost 4 bases, and 8 bases stayed unmatched. The CDR3 length is 13 residues. The CDR3 coding sequence is TGTGCCAGTGGAGCGGCAGGGGGCACTGAAGCTTTCTTT. It specifies CASGAAGGTEAFF.

This clonotype came up a few times. The chain uses TRBV4-3 and TRBJ2-3; TRBD2 agrees at 9 bases. CDR3 length: 17 amino acids. The V gene's germline CDR1 is LGHNA and CDR2 YSLEER. V lost 5 bases to trimming and J lost 2 bases; unmatched junction nucleotides: 11. The CDR3 protein is CASSYPGVAGVTDTQYF. DNA of the CDR3: TGCGCCAGCAGCTACCCCGGGGTAGCGGGAGTCACAGATACGCAGTATTTT.